These 10 T cell receptor beta chains originate from one sample sequenced in a study of blood T cell repertoires in COVID-19. Clones were sequenced by immunoSEQ multiplex PCR, and TCRdb holds only the in-frame ones, with some missing. The profile shows 130,000 or so clones, 84% of them singletons. The sequenced material came from peripheral blood. These receptor sequences come from a woman in her fifties or sixties with acute or convalescent COVID-19.

The sample holds a few counts of this clone. V is TRBV24-1 and J is TRBJ1-2; 8 nucleotides agree with TRBD1. J was trimmed by 4 bases and V by 5 bases; bases with no gene match: 2. The CDR3 has 13 residues. Germline-derived CDR1 and CDR2 are KGHDR and SFDVKD. This CDR3 reads CATSGQGAYGYTF. In DNA form, the CDR3 reads TGTGCCACCAGTGGGCAGGGGGCCTATGGCTACACCTTC.

This clone was observed a handful of times. This chain joins TRBV5-6 and TRBJ2-2; 10 bases map to TRBD1. V was clipped by 3 bases and J by 5 bases; unmatched bases: 7. The germline gives CDR1 SGHDT, CDR2 YYEEEE. The CDR3 has 16 amino acids. As DNA, the CDR3 is TGTGCCAGCAGCTCTACGGACAGGGGGATGACCGGGGAGCTGTTTTTT. This gives the protein CASSSTDRGMTGELFF.

The chain carries TRBV9 and TRBJ1-1; D is possibly TRBD1 (6 bases). The germline V and J ends were trimmed by 3 bases and 4 bases, with 13 bases remaining between them. CDR1 and CDR2 from the germline V gene are SGDLS and YYNGEE. The CDR3 totals 14 residues. The CDR3 is CASSATNRVTEAFF. The DNA of the CDR3 is TGTGCCAGCAGCGCTACTAACAGGGTCACTGAAGCTTTCTTT.

DNA of the CDR3: TGTGCCAGCAGCACTGGACAGTTGACCTACAATGAGCAGTTCTTC. It codes for CASSTGQLTYNEQFF. This chain joins TRBV7-9 and TRBJ2-1; TRBD1 might be the D (6 bases). Trimming removed 5 bases at V and 2 bases at J, with 13 bases between. The CDR3 totals 15 residues. Germline V lookup: CDR1 SEHNR, CDR2 FQNEAQ (reference sequence).

The genes are TRBV7-6 and TRBJ1-2; 8 nucleotides line up with TRBD1. V was pared by 0 bases and J by 4 bases, with 4 bases of the junction left unmatched. Germline values: CDR1 SGHVS, CDR2 FNYEAQ. This CDR3 spans 15 amino acids. CDR3 sequence (DNA): TGTGCCAGCAGCTTAGCGGGGACAGGACTCTATGGCTACACCTTC. Translated: CASSLAGTGLYGYTF.

The rearrangement uses TRBV11-2 and TRBJ1-3; D gene ambiguous. This CDR3 region has 15 residues. Germline CDR1 and CDR2: SGHAT and FQNNGV. Trimming removed 0 bases from V and 4 bases from J, with 10 bases in between. CDR3 loop: CASSLERGRGNTIYF. The CDR3 region has the DNA TGTGCCAGCAGCTTAGAGCGGGGAAGAGGAAACACCATATATTTT.

The chain joins TRBV3-1 (or the pseudogene TRBV3-2) to TRBJ2-5; 7 nucleotides line up with TRBD2. The germline CDR1 and CDR2 sequences are LGHDT and YNNKEL (reference sequence). CDR3 size: 16 residues. V lost 2 bases, J lost 2 bases, and 8 bases stayed unmatched. CDR3 in amino acids: CASSQSRGGGQETQYF. CDR3 nucleotides: TGTGCCAGCAGCCAATCCCGTGGGGGGGGGCAAGAGACCCAGTACTTC.

The J gene is TRBJ2-5, the V gene TRBV5-1; 9 bases map to TRBD2. CDR1 and CDR2 from the germline V gene are SGHRS and YFSETQ. The CDR3 covers 17 residues. After removal of 4 bases from V and 0 bases from J, the junction contained 10 bases not matched to a gene. For the CDR3, the DNA is TGCGCCAGCAGCGCCTCGGGCGGGGGGGCCGACCAAGAGACCCAGTACTTC. This encodes CASSASGGGADQETQYF.

The rearrangement joins TRBV7-9 to TRBJ1-2; D remains unclear. Trimming cost V 1 base and J 8 bases, with 8 bases left between them. The CDR3 is 12 amino acids. CDR1 is SEHNR and CDR2 is FQNEAQ in the germline V gene (reference sequence). CDR3: CASSLGRSGYTF. Written as DNA, the CDR3 is TGTGCCAGCAGCTTAGGCAGGTCGGGCTACACCTTC.

V is TRBV19 and J is TRBJ1-3, with a possible D match to TRBD1 (5 bases). The CDR3 runs to 16 residues. Germline V lookup: CDR1 LNHDA, CDR2 SQIVND (reference sequence). The V end was cut by 6 bases, the J end by 0 bases, with 15 bases between. The CDR3 loop reads CASSWSGAYSGNTIYF. CDR3 nucleotide sequence: TGTGCCAGTAGCTGGTCTGGGGCCTACTCTGGAAACACCATATATTTT.